This TCR beta chain is drawn from a study of blood T cell repertoires in COVID-19. Study at large: The analysed material was cDNA or gDNA that came from T cells, B-cell-depleted T cells, or PBMCs.

Original processing notes: Reference gene primer amplification gave nucleated cell count estimates. Only in-frame clones appear in the TCRdb table, and some are missing; sequencing was by immunoSEQ multiplex PCR. Clone size and the V and J calls come from that table; the DNA yielded D and trimming. The data contain some 340,000 clones, 70% to 90% of them singletons. The CDR3 is 15 residues long. The germline gives CDR1 KGHSH, CDR2 LQKENI. The V end was cut by 3 bases, the J end by 2 bases, with 14 bases between. Participants came from some 26 US areas, aged about 18 to 100 years. The chain recombines TRBV18 with TRBJ2-7; D call uncertain. The sample taken for sequencing was PBMCs or T cells enriched from blood (not recorded which). The source is a woman in her twenties or thirties who had recovered from COVID-19. This CDR3 is CASSPTVPTPYEQYF. CDR3 nucleotide sequence: TGTGCCAGCTCACCTACAGTTCCAACCCCCTACGAGCAGTACTTC.